What follows are 19 T cell receptor beta chains derived from one specimen sequenced in a study of shared clonotypes between healthy human individuals. TCRdb's table, derived via immunoSEQ multiplex PCR, lists solely in-frame clones and lacks some. Of some 1,600,000 clones listed, about 98% are singletons. The material sequenced was naive CD4+ T cells sorted from blood. Specified subset: CD45RA+ positively selected. All receptors derive from a man aged 25-45 years in good health.

The V and J genes are TRBV9 and TRBJ1-4, with 9 bases fitting TRBD1. Looked up from germline, CDR1 is SGDLS and CDR2 is YYNGEE. Trimming at V came to 4 bases and at J to 5 bases, leaving 6 bases not matched to a gene. CDR3 length: 15 residues. The CDR3 loop reads CASSLRDRENEKLFF. The CDR3 DNA sequence: TGTGCCAGCAGCTTACGGGACAGGGAGAATGAAAAACTGTTTTTT.

This chain links TRBV2 with TRBJ2-1; 7 bases align to TRBD2. The CDR3 has 14 residues. V was pared by 10 bases and J by 5 bases, with 11 bases of the junction left unmatched. The germline V gene has CDR1 SNHLY and CDR2 FYNNEI. In DNA, the CDR3 is TGTGCCAAAAGTCAGGCGGGGGTAGACAATGAGCAGTTCTTC. It is translated as CAKSQAGVDNEQFF.

This chain uses TRBV7-9 with TRBJ1-4; D unclear. The ends were cut back, 2 bases at V and 5 bases at J, with 3 bases in the middle. The germline gives CDR1 SEHNR, CDR2 FQNEAQ (reference sequence). The CDR3 is made up of 12 amino acids. In DNA form, the CDR3 reads TGTGCCAGCAGCTTATCGAATGAAAAACTGTTTTTT. Its protein is CASSLSNEKLFF.

The V call is TRBV6-4, the J call TRBJ1-1; unclear D gene. Trimming stripped 4 bases from V and 3 bases from J, with 12 bases between. This CDR3 has 14 residues. Looked up from germline, CDR1 is MRHNA and CDR2 is SNTAGT. The DNA for the CDR3 is TGTGCCAGCAGTGTTCGGGTCGGAGACACTGAAGCTTTCTTT. It yields the protein CASSVRVGDTEAFF.

The genes are TRBV9 and TRBJ2-1; perhaps D is TRBD1 or TRBD2 (5 bases each). The V and J ends lost 3 bases and 1 base respectively, with 11 bases between them. CDR3 length: 15 residues. The germline V gene has CDR1 SGDLS and CDR2 YYNGEE. The CDR3, as DNA: TGTGCCAGCAGCGAATGGGACGGTTCCTACAATGAGCAGTTCTTC. The encoded protein is CASSEWDGSYNEQFF.

The gene calls are TRBV4-2 and TRBJ2-6; D gene uncertain. Germline CDR1 reads LGHNA; CDR2 reads YNFKEQ. CDR3 length equals 17 residues. V lost 4 bases to trimming and J lost 0 bases, with 13 bases between them. The CDR3, as DNA: TGTGCCAGCAGCCCCTCCGGCACGAGCTCTGGGGCCAACGTCCTGACTTTC. Amino acids: CASSPSGTSSGANVLTF.

The chain combines TRBV6-1 with TRBJ1-2; D not resolved. The V and J ends lost 4 bases and 2 bases respectively, with 17 bases between them. This CDR3 has 16 amino acids. From germline, CDR1 is MNHNS and CDR2 SASEGT. The CDR3 spells CASSASRNAVNYGYTF. The CDR3 DNA follows: TGTGCCAGCAGTGCAAGCCGGAACGCTGTAAACTATGGCTACACCTTC.

The gene calls are TRBV7-2 and TRBJ2-7; TRBD2 agrees at 14 bases. The CDR3 covers 16 residues. From germline, CDR1 is SGHTA and CDR2 FQGNSA. Trimming at V came to 5 bases and at J to 2 bases, leaving 5 bases not matched to a gene. CDR3 DNA sequence: TGTGCCAGCAGCCCAGAGACTAGCGGGAGGGCCTACGAGCAGTACTTC. This translates into CASSPETSGRAYEQYF.

Concerning this clone itself: Other DNA sequences in the sample encode the same CDR3. The chain couples TRBV7-3 to TRBJ2-1; unclear D gene. This CDR3 region has 15 residues. V gave up 2 bases and J gave up 0 bases, with 8 bases separating them. CDR1 is SGHTA, CDR2 FQGTGA, per germline. CDR3 nucleotide sequence: TGTGCCAGCAGCTTAGGAGTTAGCTCCTACAATGAGCAGTTCTTC. Encoded protein: CASSLGVSSYNEQFF.

As for this clone: Other DNA variants within this sample encode the same CDR3. The V gene is TRBV7-9, the J gene TRBJ2-1, with 9 bases fitting TRBD1. CDR1 and CDR2 (germline): SEHNR, FQNEAQ (reference sequence). V was clipped by 5 bases and J by 0 bases; unmatched bases: 2. The CDR3 sequence is 15 residues long. The CDR3 nucleotides are TGTGCCAGCAGCCTACAGGGGGCCTCCTACAATGAGCAGTTCTTC. Translation gives CASSLQGASYNEQFF.

The genes are TRBV4-3 and TRBJ1-2, with D possibly being TRBD1 (6 bases). CDR3 length: 14 amino acids. Per the germline V gene, CDR1 is LGHNA and CDR2 is YSLEER. V lost 3 bases to trimming and J lost 3 bases, with 11 bases between them. This CDR3 is CASSHSRQDYGYTF. The CDR3 DNA is TGCGCCAGCAGCCATTCCCGACAGGACTATGGCTACACCTTC.

The V and J genes are TRBV4-2 and TRBJ2-2; D ambiguous. The CDR3 loop spans 16 amino acids. Germline CDR1 and CDR2: LGHNA and YNFKEQ. Trimming cost V 0 bases and J 0 bases, with 8 bases left between them. The CDR3: CASSQDIGPNTGELFF. The DNA for the CDR3 is TGTGCCAGCAGCCAAGATATTGGGCCGAACACCGGGGAGCTGTTTTTT.

This chain joins TRBV19 and TRBJ1-1, with unresolved D. The CDR3 loop spans 13 amino acids. Germline loops: CDR1 LNHDA, CDR2 SQIVND (reference sequence). V lost 5 bases and J 7 bases, leaving 14 bases between the germline ends. CDR3 in DNA: TGTGCCAGTAGTGTCGGGCGTGAGGGTGAAGCTTTCTTT. Translation gives CASSVGREGEAFF.

This chain connects TRBV5-1 to TRBJ2-7; 10 bases are shared with TRBD2. The CDR3 runs 15 residues. V dropped 4 bases and J dropped 2; count of bases not matched to a gene: 6. Germline CDR1 SGHRS, CDR2 YFSETQ. The CDR3 spells CASSMPAGGTYEQYF. DNA for the CDR3: TGCGCCAGCAGCATGCCAGCGGGAGGGACCTACGAGCAGTACTTC. Looking up the rest from reference TRBV5-1 and TRBJ2-7 gives the full variable domain: KAGVTQTPRYLIKTRGQQVTLSCSPISGHRSVSWYQQTPGQGLQFLFEYFSETQRNKGNFPGRFSGRQFSNSRSEMNVSTLELGDSALYLCASSMPAGGTYEQYFGPGTRLTVT.

The rearrangement joins TRBV7-8 to TRBJ2-5, with a tentative D call TRBD1 (5 bases). V lost 2 bases, J lost 2 bases, and 9 bases lay in between. Germline CDR1 and CDR2: SGHVS and FQNEAQ. The length of the CDR3 is 14 residues. The CDR3: CASSLRTPQETQYF. The CDR3 bases are TGTGCCAGCAGCTTAAGGACACCTCAAGAGACCCAGTACTTC.

The chain recombines TRBV28 with TRBJ1-5; TRBD1 matches 9 bases. Trimming took 6 bases from V and 9 from J; bases not matched to a gene: 12. The germline gives CDR1 MDHEN, CDR2 SYDVKM. This CDR3 has 15 amino acids. The CDR3 sequence is CASSPRTGANGPQHF. The CDR3 region has the DNA TGTGCCAGCAGCCCCCGGACAGGGGCTAACGGGCCCCAGCATTTT.

The chain combines TRBV5-4 with TRBJ2-7, with a tentative D call TRBD2 (5 bases). CDR1 is SGHNT, CDR2 YYREEE, per germline (reference sequence). The CDR3 consists of 14 residues. Trimming took 3 bases from V and 7 from J, leaving 17 bases between them. The CDR3 coding sequence is TGTGCCAGCAGCTCTTCAAGCCTCTCGGGGGAGCAGTACTTC. This sequence encodes CASSSSSLSGEQYF.

The CDR3 loop is CASASSRSHEQYF. CDR3 sequence (DNA): TGCGCCAGCGCATCCAGCAGGTCCCACGAGCAGTACTTC. V and J are TRBV5-1 and TRBJ2-7; D is unclear. The CDR3 extends over 13 amino acids. Germline assignment: CDR1 SGHRS and CDR2 YFSETQ. With 7 bases removed from V and 5 bases from J, the gap between germline ends came to 16 bases.

The chain recombines TRBV5-1 with TRBJ2-2; no reliable D call. In germline, CDR1 is SGHRS, CDR2 YFSETQ. The CDR3 is made up of 14 amino acids. The V end lost 2 bases, the J end lost 6 bases, and 11 bases lay between the germline ends. The CDR3 here is CASSLLPGAGELFF. The CDR3, as DNA: TGCGCCAGCAGCTTATTACCTGGTGCCGGGGAGCTGTTTTTT.